This T cell receptor (beta chain) comes out of a study of beta chain features in type 1 diabetes. Isolated RNA was reverse transcribed in full, so expressed TCRB transcripts were sequenced. Clones were sequenced by immunoSEQ multiplex PCR, and TCRdb holds only the in-frame ones, with some missing. The repertoire has fewer than 150,000 clones, 6.9% of them found once; the top ten carry around 1.5%. Germline CDR1 reads SGHTA; CDR2 reads FQGNSA. The CDR3 covers 17 residues. The V and J ends lost 3 bases and 2 bases respectively, with 20 bases between them. This clone came up many times. Specimen: central memory CD4+ T cells from blood. The origin of this receptor is a woman in her thirties in good health. This chain joins TRBV7-2 and TRBJ2-7; tentatively, D is TRBD2 (5 bases). This CDR3 reads CASSFPAGVDSTYEQYF. DNA of the CDR3: TGTGCCAGCAGCTTCCCCGCCGGGGTGGATTCCACCTACGAGCAGTACTTC.